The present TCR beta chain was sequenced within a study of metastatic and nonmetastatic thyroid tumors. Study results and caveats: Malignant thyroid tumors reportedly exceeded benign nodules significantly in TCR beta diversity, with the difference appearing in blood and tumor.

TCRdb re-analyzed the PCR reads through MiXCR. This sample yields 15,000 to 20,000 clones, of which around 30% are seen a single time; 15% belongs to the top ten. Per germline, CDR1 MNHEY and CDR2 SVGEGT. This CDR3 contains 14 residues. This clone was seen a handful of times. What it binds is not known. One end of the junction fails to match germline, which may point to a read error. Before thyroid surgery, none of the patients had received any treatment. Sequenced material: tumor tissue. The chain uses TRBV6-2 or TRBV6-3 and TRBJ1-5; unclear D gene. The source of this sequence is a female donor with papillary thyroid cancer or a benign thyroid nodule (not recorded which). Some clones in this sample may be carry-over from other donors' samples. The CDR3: CASSRTGSNKPQHF. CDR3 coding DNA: TGTGCCAGCAGTCGGACGGGAAGCAATAAGCCCCAGCACTTT.